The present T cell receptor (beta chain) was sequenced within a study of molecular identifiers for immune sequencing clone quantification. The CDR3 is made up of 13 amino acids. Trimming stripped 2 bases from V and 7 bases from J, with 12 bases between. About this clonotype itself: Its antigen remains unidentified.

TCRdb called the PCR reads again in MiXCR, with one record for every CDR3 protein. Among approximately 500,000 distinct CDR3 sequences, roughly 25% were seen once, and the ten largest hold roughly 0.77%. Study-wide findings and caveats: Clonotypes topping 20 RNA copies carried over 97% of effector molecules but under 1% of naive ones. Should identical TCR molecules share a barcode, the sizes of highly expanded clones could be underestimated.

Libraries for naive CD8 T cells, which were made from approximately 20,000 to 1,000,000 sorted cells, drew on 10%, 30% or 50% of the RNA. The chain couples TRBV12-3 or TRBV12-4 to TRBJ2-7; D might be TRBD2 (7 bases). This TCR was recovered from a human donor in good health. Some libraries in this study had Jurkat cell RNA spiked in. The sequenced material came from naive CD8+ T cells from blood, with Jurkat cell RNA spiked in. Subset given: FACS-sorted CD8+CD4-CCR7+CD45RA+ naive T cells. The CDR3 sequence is CASSLNGGTEQYF. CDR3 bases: TGTGCCAGCAGTTTAAACGGGGGGACAGAGCAGTACTTC.